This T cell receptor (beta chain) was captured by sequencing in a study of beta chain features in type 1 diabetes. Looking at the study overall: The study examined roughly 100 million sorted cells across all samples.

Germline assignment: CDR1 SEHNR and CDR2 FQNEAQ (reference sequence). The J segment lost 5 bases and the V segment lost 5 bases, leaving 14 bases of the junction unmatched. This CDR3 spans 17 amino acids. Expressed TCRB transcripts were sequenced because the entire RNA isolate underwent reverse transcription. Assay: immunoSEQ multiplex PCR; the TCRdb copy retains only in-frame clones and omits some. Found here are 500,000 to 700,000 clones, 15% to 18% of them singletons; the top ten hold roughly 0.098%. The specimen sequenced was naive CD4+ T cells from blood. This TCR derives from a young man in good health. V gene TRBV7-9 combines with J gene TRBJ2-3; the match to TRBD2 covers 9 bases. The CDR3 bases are TGTGCCAGCAGCCCCTATAGCGGGAGCCCTGCGGGAGATACGCAGTATTTT. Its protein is CASSPYSGSPAGDTQYF.